The 32 T cell receptor beta chains in this list originate from one sample, sequenced in a study of human T cells and chemical hapten exposure. TCRdb itself ran the RACE reads through MiXCR, one entry per CDR3 protein. In the table there are 96,000 or so distinct CDR3 sequences, about 9.3% of which are singletons. Time point denoted: patch test 2, 6 weeks after DPC sensitization. Regarding treatment: therapeutic diphenylcyclopropenone sensitization with weekly scalp DPC. Sequences were derived from whole blood, sampled in connection with sensitization to the hapten diphenylcyclopropenone (DPC). The receptors stem from a woman aged 40 to 50 with alopecia areata. Some clones in this sample may be carry-over from other donors' samples.

The J gene is TRBJ2-7, the V gene TRBV7-2, with 7 bases lining up with TRBD2. V lost 5 bases, J lost 4 bases, and 5 bases stayed unmatched. This CDR3 has 13 residues. The germline V gene encodes CDR1 SGHTA and CDR2 FQGNSA. The CDR3 sequence: CASSRERGYEQYF. CDR3 in DNA: TGTGCCAGCAGCCGTGAGCGGGGATACGAGCAGTACTTC.

The table lists this clonotype with a few counts. The J gene is TRBJ1-2, the V gene TRBV25-1; D call uncertain. This CDR3 is built from 14 residues. Germline CDR1 reads MGHDK; CDR2 reads SYGVNS. Trimming took off 6 bases at V and 2 bases at J, with 13 bases between the two ends. CDR3 DNA: TGTGCCAGCAGCAGAGTTGGCGGAAACTATGGCTACACCTTC. It translates to CASSRVGGNYGYTF.

This chain uses TRBV3-2 with TRBJ2-1; the table's D call of TRBD1 was not tested on the DNA. TRBV3-2 is a listed pseudogene. There are 14 residues in the CDR3. CDR3 amino acids: CASSQGGQGNEQFF. CDR3 nucleotide sequence: TGTGCCAGCAGCCAGGGGGGACAGGGGAATGAGCAGTTCTTC.

There are many counts of this clonotype. The V and J genes are TRBV10-3 and TRBJ2-5, with D uncertain. V lost 4 bases, J lost 5 bases, and 8 bases lay in between. Germline V lookup: CDR1 ENHRY, CDR2 SYGVKD. This CDR3 is 12 amino acids long. The CDR3 bases are TGTGCCATCAGTGGCCCCGGGGAGACCCAGTACTTC. Translation gives CAISGPGETQYF.

The CDR3 region is CASSLSSGYMGTGQPQHF. CDR3 DNA sequence: TGTGCCAGCAGTTTAAGTTCCGGCTACATGGGAACAGGTCAGCCCCAGCATTTT. The chain has TRBV12-3 or TRBV12-4 and TRBJ1-5; TRBD1 is a possible D gene (5 bases). The CDR3 is 18 amino acids. V lost 2 bases and J 6 bases, leaving 23 bases between the germline ends.

This clonotype was detected many times. The V and J genes are TRBV27 and TRBJ1-1, with D uncertain. This CDR3 has 11 amino acids. Germline V gene sequence: CDR1 MNHEY, CDR2 SMNVEV (reference sequence). The V end was cut by 1 base, the J end by 12 bases, with 9 bases between. CDR3: CASSLLGRTFF. In DNA, the CDR3 is TGTGCCAGCAGTTTATTGGGCCGGACTTTCTTT.

In its sample, this clonotype was seen a few times. In DNA, the CDR3 is TGTGCCAGCAGTTACAGGGGGCCTTCTTACGAGCAGTACTTC. Residues: CASSYRGPSYEQYF. The chain has TRBV6-6 and TRBJ2-7, with 7 bases lining up with TRBD1. This CDR3 region has 14 residues. The germline CDR1 and CDR2 sequences are MNHNY and SVGAGI (reference sequence). Trimming at V came to 2 bases and at J to 4 bases, leaving 5 bases not matched to a gene.

The chain has TRBV18 and TRBJ1-1; 10 bases fit TRBD1. From germline, CDR1 is KGHSH and CDR2 LQKENI. V trimming: 4 bases; J trimming: 4 bases; junction bases outside the gene matches: 6. The CDR3 covers 15 residues. The CDR3 sequence is CASSQGTGDGTEAFF. In DNA, the CDR3 is TGTGCCAGCTCACAAGGGACAGGGGATGGCACTGAAGCTTTCTTT.

This clonotype turned up a few times. This chain joins TRBV29-1 and TRBJ1-1; D remains ambiguous. CDR3 size: 13 residues. V dropped 4 bases and J dropped 0 bases, with 9 bases sitting between them. Germline V gene data show CDR1 as SQVTM and CDR2 as ANQGSEA. This CDR3 reads CSVGVFMNTEAFF. CDR3 DNA sequence: TGCAGCGTTGGGGTATTCATGAACACTGAAGCTTTCTTT.

In this sample, this clonotype turned up many times. The V gene is TRBV20-1, the J gene TRBJ2-3; 9 positions agree with TRBD1. Germline CDR1 is DFQATT and CDR2 is SNEGSKA (reference sequence). The CDR3 has 17 residues. Unmatched junction bases numbered 13, after V lost 1 base and J lost 5 bases. The CDR3 sequence: CSARGSTGGFVRDTQYF. Written as DNA, the CDR3 is TGCAGTGCTAGAGGCTCGACAGGGGGATTCGTGAGAGATACGCAGTATTTT.

This clonotype was picked up a small number of times. The V and J genes are TRBV9 and TRBJ1-4; the match to TRBD1 covers 7 bases. Germline V gene data show CDR1 as SGDLS and CDR2 as YYNGEE. This CDR3 is built from 13 residues. J lost 6 bases, V lost 3 bases, and 2 bases had no gene match. The CDR3 is CASSGDRDEKLFF. CDR3 bases: TGTGCCAGCAGCGGAGACAGGGATGAAAAACTGTTTTTT.

This clonotype has a handful of counts. The chain uses TRBV6-5 and TRBJ2-7; 10 bases match TRBD2. V was clipped by 0 bases and J by 0 bases; unmatched bases: 2. This CDR3 comprises 16 residues. Germline V CDR1 and CDR2: MNHEY, SVGAGI. CDR3 bases: TGTGCCAGCAGTTACTCGTCTAGCGGGAGCTCCTACGAGCAGTACTTC. Translation: CASSYSSSGSSYEQYF.

The rearrangement links TRBV20-1 to TRBJ2-1; a weak D match, TRBD2 (5 bases). The CDR3 length is 15 residues. CDR1 is DFQATT, CDR2 SNEGSKA, per germline (reference sequence). Trimming pared 4 bases from V and 2 bases from J, leaving 15 bases between. CDR3: CSATLASRTYNEQFF. For the CDR3, the DNA is TGCAGTGCTACCTTAGCGTCAAGGACCTACAATGAGCAGTTCTTC.

The CDR3 reads CASSFSGLAGNTGELFF. The CDR3 coding sequence is TGTGCCAGCAGCTTTTCAGGCCTAGCGGGGAACACCGGGGAGCTGTTTTTT. The rearrangement joins TRBV11-3 to TRBJ2-2; 8 bases match TRBD2. The CDR3 covers 17 residues. Looked up from germline, CDR1 is SGHNT and CDR2 is YENEEA. The junction had 7 bases not matched to a gene; V was cut back by 3 bases and J by 1 base.

This clonotype was observed many times. The chain joins TRBV6-6 to TRBJ2-3; 11 nucleotides agree with TRBD1. The CDR3 loop spans 16 amino acids. CDR1 MNHNY and CDR2 SVGAGI come from the germline V gene (reference sequence). V dropped 8 bases and J dropped 2; count of bases not matched to a gene: 9. CDR3 region: CASRGQGASPTDTQYF. CDR3 bases: TGTGCCAGCCGCGGACAGGGGGCCTCACCCACAGATACGCAGTATTTT.

This chain uses TRBV7-2 with TRBJ1-1; no reliable D call. Trimming shortened V by 1 base and J by 3 bases, and 3 bases separated the two germline ends. Germline CDR1 and CDR2: SGHTA and FQGNSA. CDR3 length equals 12 residues. CDR3 region: CASSLVYTEAFF. The DNA for the CDR3 is TGTGCCAGCAGCTTAGTGTACACTGAAGCTTTCTTT.

There are a few counts of this clonotype. The CDR3 sequence is CASSLPGTQRAEQYF. CDR3 DNA: TGTGCCAGCAGCTTACCCGGGACTCAACGTGCCGAGCAGTACTTC. The chain couples TRBV7-2 to TRBJ2-7; weak D call: TRBD2 (6 bases). Germline V gene sequence: CDR1 SGHTA, CDR2 FQGNSA. The CDR3 totals 15 residues. The germline V and J ends were trimmed by 2 bases and 6 bases, with 17 bases remaining between them.

The gene calls are TRBV9 and TRBJ1-2; perhaps TRBD1 as D (5 bases). The CDR3 is made up of 14 amino acids. Between the trimmed V and J ends, which lost 3 bases and 6 bases, there was a span of 15 bases. Germline V CDR1 and CDR2: SGDLS, YYNGEE. CDR3: CASSGRGTGHGYTF. The CDR3 nucleotides are TGTGCCAGCAGCGGGAGGGGCACAGGACATGGCTACACCTTC.

This clonotype was observed many times. This chain connects TRBV28 to TRBJ2-3; 12 bases are a match to TRBD2. This CDR3 is built from 15 residues. After removal of 6 bases from V and 6 bases from J, the junction contained 7 bases not matched to a gene. Germline CDR1 and CDR2: MDHEN and SYDVKM. For the CDR3, the DNA is TGTGCCAGCAGCCCAGGACTAGCGGGATCGGATACGCAGTATTTT. Translation gives CASSPGLAGSDTQYF. Using reference TRBV28 and TRBJ2-3 for the parts outside the CDR3, the full variable domain is DVKVTQSSRYLVKRTGEKVFLECVQDMDHENMFWYRQDPGLGLRLIYFSYDVKMKEKGDIPEGYSVSREKKERFSLILESASTNQTSMYLCASSPGLAGSDTQYFGPGTRLTVL.

V is TRBV7-2 and J is TRBJ2-1; D is ambiguous. The V and J ends lost 0 bases and 7 bases respectively, with 4 bases between them. Germline V gene data show CDR1 as SGHTA and CDR2 as FQGNSA. This CDR3 is built from 12 residues. The CDR3 reads CASSLASNEQFF. The DNA of the CDR3 is TGTGCCAGCAGCTTAGCTTCGAATGAGCAGTTCTTC.

This clonotype came up a few times. The rearrangement joins TRBV7-9 to TRBJ1-6, with 7 positions matching TRBD1. The CDR3 runs 14 residues. The V gene end was trimmed by 5 bases and the J gene end by 14 bases; junction bases not matched to a gene: 12. Germline V gives CDR1 SEHNR, CDR2 FQNEAQ (reference sequence). CDR3 DNA: TGTGCCAGCAGCCACGATAGCAGGGGGGCAGCCCTCCACTTT. It specifies CASSHDSRGAALHF.

This clonotype was seen more than once but under ten times. The chain links TRBV6-5 to TRBJ2-4; the match to TRBD2 covers 9 bases. CDR1 is MNHEY, CDR2 SVGAGI, per germline. CDR3 length: 17 amino acids. Trimming took 1 base from V and 3 from J; bases not matched to a gene: 7. The CDR3 sequence: CASSYWSSGRGKNIQYF. DNA for the CDR3: TGTGCCAGCAGTTACTGGAGTAGCGGGAGAGGCAAAAACATTCAGTACTTC.

The chain carries TRBV7-3 and TRBJ1-2; perhaps TRBD1 as D (5 bases). The germline V and J ends were trimmed by 5 bases and 5 bases, with 9 bases remaining between them. CDR3 length: 12 residues. Per the germline V gene, CDR1 is SGHTA and CDR2 is FQGTGA. The CDR3 DNA sequence: TGTGCCAGCAGCCAAGAGGGGTATGGCTACACCTTC. Protein sequence: CASSQEGYGYTF. Supplemented by reference TRBV7-3 and TRBJ1-2, the full variable domain reads GAGVSQTPSNKVTEKGKYVELRCDPISGHTALYWYRQSLGQGPEFLIYFQGTGAADDSGLPNDRFFAVRPEGSVSTLKIQRTERGDSAVYLCASSQEGYGYTFGSGTRLTVV.

This clonotype was seen repeatedly, ten times or more. At one of its ends the junction is not consistent with the germline gene, which may arise from a read error. The gene calls are TRBV7-9 and TRBJ1-1; 7 positions agree with TRBD1. This CDR3 has 12 amino acids. Germline-derived CDR1 and CDR2 are SEHNR and FQNEAQ (reference sequence). The CDR3 loop reads CASSPTTGRLVF. CDR3 bases: TGTGCCAGCAGCCCAACGACAGGGAGATTGGTCTTT.

This clonotype was recorded only once. A much larger clonotype is one base distant, so this may be a read error. The V gene is TRBV7-2, the J gene TRBJ1-1; D is uncertain. CDR3 length equals 15 residues. The V and J ends lost 1 base and 4 bases respectively, with 13 bases between them. Germline CDR1 reads SGHTA; CDR2 reads FQGNSA. CDR3 sequence: CASSLGSGESTEAFF. The CDR3 DNA follows: TGTGCCAGCAGCTTAGGATCCGGGGAGAGCACTGAAGCTTTCTTT.

This clonotype was counted between two and nine times. V and J are TRBV7-6 and TRBJ2-3; 8 nucleotides agree with TRBD2. Germline CDR1 SGHVS, CDR2 FNYEAQ. This CDR3 contains 14 residues. Germline trimming cut 1 base from V and 8 bases from J; bases unmatched to any gene: 5. The CDR3 is CASSLGGLGGTQYF. In DNA form, the CDR3 reads TGTGCCAGCAGCTTAGGGGGACTAGGCGGTACGCAGTATTTT.

In its sample, this clonotype was seen many times. The chain is built from TRBV29-1 and TRBJ2-1; the D is unclear. This CDR3 has 10 residues. V was shortened by 8 bases and J by 8 bases, with 10 bases between the two germline ends. The germline V gene has CDR1 SQVTM and CDR2 ANQGSEA. The CDR3 nucleotides are TGCAGCTCGGGTTTCGATGAGCAGTTCTTC. It yields the protein CSSGFDEQFF.

This clonotype has a handful of counts. The chain employs TRBV27 and TRBJ1-1; D not resolved. Germline loops: CDR1 MNHEY, CDR2 SMNVEV (reference sequence). The CDR3 is 15 residues long. The V end was cut by 7 bases, the J end by 7 bases, with 22 bases between. Written as DNA, the CDR3 is TGTGCCAGCATCCCCTTCGCGTCGGGCGGGCGTGAAGCTTTCTTT. Its protein is CASIPFASGGREAFF.

The table lists this clonotype with a few counts. V and J are TRBV3-1 and TRBJ2-1, with 11 bases identical to TRBD2. The germline V gene has CDR1 LGHDT and CDR2 YNNKEL (reference sequence). The length of the CDR3 is 17 residues. The V segment lost 1 base and the J segment 7 bases; nucleotides outside the gene matches: 9. CDR3 protein: CASSQVLAGVVRNEQFF. DNA for the CDR3: TGTGCCAGCAGCCAAGTACTAGCGGGAGTTGTTAGGAATGAGCAGTTCTTC.

Many counts were recorded for this clonotype. CDR3 amino acids: CASRPRLEHYEQYF. For the CDR3, the DNA is TGTGCCAGCAGACCCCGCCTTGAGCACTACGAGCAGTACTTC. V is TRBV5-4 and J is TRBJ2-7; the D is unclear. This CDR3 is 14 amino acids long. The germline V and J ends were trimmed by 5 bases and 3 bases, with 15 bases remaining between them. Germline loops: CDR1 SGHNT, CDR2 YYREEE (reference sequence).

This clonotype was counted at least ten times. This chain links TRBV4-2 with TRBJ1-4; D may be TRBD1 (6 bases). Germline V gives CDR1 LGHNA, CDR2 YNFKEQ. The CDR3 is made up of 19 amino acids. Trimming removed 1 base at V and 6 bases at J, with 24 bases between. The CDR3 DNA is TGTGCCAGCAGCCAAGCCCAAGGGGGGACTCCAAGGTGGGATGAAAAACTGTTTTTT. Its translation is CASSQAQGGTPRWDEKLFF.

The sample holds many counts of this clonotype. The chain links TRBV18 to TRBJ2-4, with TRBD1 matching 7 bases. V trimming: 0 bases; J trimming: 2 bases; junction bases outside the gene matches: 4. This CDR3 has 16 residues. Germline assignment: CDR1 KGHSH and CDR2 LQKENI. The DNA of the CDR3 is TGTGCCAGCTCACCACCCGACAGGGCAACCAAAAACATTCAGTACTTC. It yields the protein CASSPPDRATKNIQYF.